Listed below are T cell receptor beta chains from one sample, sequenced in a study of shared clonotypes between healthy human individuals. This table comes from immunoSEQ multiplex PCR, and its TCRdb copy is limited to in-frame clones, with some not included. The repertoire includes over a million clones, around 78% of them detected once, and roughly 0.55% sits in the top ten. The sequenced sample consisted of memory CD4+ T cells from PBMCs. The receptors shown here come from a man in his late teens or twenties in good health. Some clones in this sample may be carry-over from other donors' samples. The CDR3 runs from the conserved cysteine through the conserved F or W. The D gene is left open where the match is weak. The listing skips clone size in some rows; elsewhere it reads once, few, many or a size class.

D gene: -; clone size: -; J gene: TRBJ1-4; V gene: TRBV19; CDR3 DNA: TGTGCCAGTGCGGACGGAAGAAATAATGAAAAACTGTTTTTT; CDR3 protein: CASADGRNNEKLFF
D gene: TRBD1; clone size: -; J gene: TRBJ2-1; V gene: TRBV6-4; CDR3 DNA: TGTGCCAGAATCTCAGACAGGGGGTTCAGGTACAATGAGCAGTTCTTC; CDR3 protein: CARISDRGFRYNEQFF
D gene: TRBD2; clone size: -; J gene: TRBJ2-3; V gene: TRBV7-9; CDR3 DNA: TGTGCCAGCTTCGGGAGGTCTAGCACAGATACGCAGTATTTT; CDR3 protein: CASFGRSSTDTQYF
D gene: TRBD2; clone size: -; J gene: TRBJ2-7; V gene: TRBV28; CDR3 DNA: TGTGCCAGCAGTTCCCGACTAGCGGCCTTACCCCGCTACGAGCAGTACTTC; CDR3 protein: CASSSRLAALPRYEQYF
D gene: -; clone size: -; J gene: TRBJ1-5; V gene: TRBV7-2; CDR3 DNA: TGTGCCAGCAGCTGGGCCAATCAGCCCCAGCATTTT; CDR3 protein: CASSWANQPQHF
D gene: TRBD1; clone size: few; J gene: TRBJ2-5; V gene: TRBV2; CDR3 DNA: TGTGCCAGCAGGGGACAGGGGGGAGAGACCCAGTACTTC; CDR3 protein: CASRGQGGETQYF
D gene: -; clone size: -; J gene: TRBJ1-2; V gene: TRBV5-1; CDR3 DNA: TGCGCCAGCAGCTTGCCTCAGGGGAACTATGGCTACACCTTC; CDR3 protein: CASSLPQGNYGYTF
D gene: TRBD1; clone size: -; J gene: TRBJ2-2; V gene: TRBV10-3; CDR3 DNA: TGTGCCATCACGGACAGGGGGACCGGGGAGCTGTTTTTT; CDR3 protein: CAITDRGTGELFF
D gene: -; clone size: few; J gene: TRBJ2-2; V gene: TRBV21-1; CDR3 DNA: TGTGCCAGCAGCACCCCCCCGAGGGGGAGCGCCGGGGAGCTGTTTTTT; CDR3 protein: CASSTPPRGSAGELFF
D gene: -; clone size: few; J gene: TRBJ2-7; V gene: TRBV5-1; CDR3 DNA: TGCGCCAGCAGCTCCCCTCGGGACGGCTCCTACGAGCAGTACTTC; CDR3 protein: CASSSPRDGSYEQYF
D gene: TRBD1; clone size: few; J gene: TRBJ2-7; V gene: TRBV6-1; CDR3 DNA: TGTGCCAGCAGTGAAGTAATGGGACAGGGGTCCCACCGCTACGAGCAGTACTTC; CDR3 protein: CASSEVMGQGSHRYEQYF
D gene: TRBD1; clone size: -; J gene: TRBJ2-5; V gene: TRBV2; CDR3 DNA: TGTGCCAGCAGTGAGGGTTTTGGCAGGGGGCGGGAGACCCAGTACTTC; CDR3 protein: CASSEGFGRGRETQYF
D gene: -; clone size: -; J gene: TRBJ2-3; V gene: TRBV27; CDR3 DNA: TGTGCTAATCACAGCACAGATACGCAGTATTTT; CDR3 protein: CANHSTDTQYF
D gene: -; clone size: -; J gene: TRBJ2-7; V gene: TRBV1; CDR3 DNA: TGCACCAGCATCTCCCTCAAAGGGGGGGACGAGCAGTACTTC; CDR3 protein: CTSISLKGGDEQYF
D gene: -; clone size: once; J gene: TRBJ1-3; V gene: TRBV7-3; CDR3 DNA: TGTGCCAGCAGCTCACATACCCCCCACCTCCAGGGCGATCCCTCTGGAAACACCATATATTTT; CDR3 protein: CASSSHTPHLQGDPSGNTIYF
D gene: TRBD2; clone size: -; J gene: TRBJ2-1; V gene: TRBV7-9; CDR3 DNA: TGTGCCAGCAGGGCGGGACTAGCGGGGCTGTACAATGAGCAGTTCTTC; CDR3 protein: CASRAGLAGLYNEQFF
D gene: -; clone size: -; J gene: TRBJ2-5; V gene: TRBV2; CDR3 DNA: TGTGCCAGCAACTCCCAAGGGGGGGGAACGGAGACCCAGTACTTC; CDR3 protein: CASNSQGGGTETQYF
D gene: -; clone size: -; J gene: TRBJ2-5; V gene: TRBV5-1; CDR3 DNA: TGCGCCAGCAGCTTGGGGCCTGCCAATGCCCAAGAGACCCAGTACTTC; CDR3 protein: CASSLGPANAQETQYF
D gene: -; clone size: -; J gene: TRBJ2-5; V gene: TRBV25-1; CDR3 DNA: TGTGCCCCATGGGCCAGGCAAGAGACCCAGTACTTC; CDR3 protein: CAPWARQETQYF
D gene: -; clone size: -; J gene: TRBJ1-2; V gene: TRBV25-1; CDR3 DNA: TGTGCCAGCAGTGAAGCAGGTTTTAACTATGGCTACACCTTC; CDR3 protein: CASSEAGFNYGYTF
D gene: -; clone size: -; J gene: TRBJ1-3; V gene: TRBV4-1; CDR3 DNA: TGCGCCAGCAGCCCCCCCCTCCGGGTTACTGGAAACACCATATATTTT; CDR3 protein: CASSPPLRVTGNTIYF
D gene: -; clone size: -; J gene: TRBJ2-1; V gene: TRBV11-2; CDR3 DNA: TGTGCCAGCAGCTTGTCGGCCCTAAACTACAATGAGCAGTTCTTC; CDR3 protein: CASSLSALNYNEQFF
D gene: TRBD2; clone size: -; J gene: TRBJ2-7; V gene: TRBV18; CDR3 DNA: TGTGCCAGCTCCCAACGGGGGGGGCAGGTACCCGAGCAGTACTTC; CDR3 protein: CASSQRGGQVPEQYF
D gene: -; clone size: -; J gene: TRBJ2-7; V gene: TRBV7-9; CDR3 DNA: TGTGCCAGCAGCTTAGTGAGTGGACTGGACGAGCAGTACTTC; CDR3 protein: CASSLVSGLDEQYF
D gene: -; clone size: -; J gene: TRBJ1-2; V gene: TRBV5-1; CDR3 DNA: TGCGCCAGCAGCCCGGCCGTCCCAGTCGTTACTGGCTACACCTTC; CDR3 protein: CASSPAVPVVTGYTF
D gene: -; clone size: once; J gene: TRBJ2-7; V gene: TRBV19; CDR3 DNA: TGTGCCAGTAGTATTCAGGCCTCCTACGAGCAGTACTTC; CDR3 protein: CASSIQASYEQYF
D gene: -; clone size: -; J gene: TRBJ1-2; V gene: TRBV6-6; CDR3 DNA: TGTGCCAGCCATAGTCAGAGAACGGGCTACACCTTC; CDR3 protein: CASHSQRTGYTF
D gene: -; clone size: -; J gene: TRBJ2-2; V gene: TRBV29-1; CDR3 DNA: TGCAGCGTTGAGGGGGACCGACTATCGAACACCGGGGAGCTGTTTTTT; CDR3 protein: CSVEGDRLSNTGELFF
D gene: -; clone size: once; J gene: TRBJ1-2; V gene: TRBV27; CDR3 DNA: TGTGCCAGCTTGGGGGACTCCTTTATCTACACCTTC; CDR3 protein: CASLGDSFIYTF
D gene: -; clone size: -; J gene: TRBJ2-6; V gene: TRBV6-6; CDR3 DNA: TGTGCCAGCAGCCTCGCTGCGCCTGGGGCCAACGTCCTGACTTTC; CDR3 protein: CASSLAAPGANVLTF
D gene: TRBD1; clone size: -; J gene: TRBJ2-3; V gene: TRBV2; CDR3 DNA: TGTGCCAGCAGGCGGACAGGCCTGCTCACAGATACGCAGTATTTT; CDR3 protein: CASRRTGLLTDTQYF
D gene: -; clone size: -; J gene: TRBJ2-7; V gene: TRBV6-1; CDR3 DNA: TGTGCCACCACTGACCGGCAGAGCTCCTACGAGCAGTACTTC; CDR3 protein: CATTDRQSSYEQYF
D gene: TRBD1; clone size: -; J gene: TRBJ1-2; V gene: TRBV6-5; CDR3 DNA: TGTGCCAGCAGTTTACAGGGGGCAGGGGGTGGCTACACCTTC; CDR3 protein: CASSLQGAGGGYTF